Following are 28 T cell receptor beta chains from one sample sequenced in a study of shared clonotypes between healthy human individuals. This table comes from immunoSEQ multiplex PCR, and its TCRdb copy is limited to in-frame clones, with some not included. The sample gives about 450,000 clones, 79% of which show up once; around 12% is in the top ten. The sample comprised PBMCs. These receptors originate from a woman in her 40s in good health. Some clones in this sample may be carry-over from other donors' samples.

This clone came up a few times. J is TRBJ1-1 and V is TRBV30, with D possibly being TRBD1 (6 bases). The V gene's germline CDR1 is GTSNPN and CDR2 SVGIG (reference sequence). V lost 7 bases, J lost 0 bases, and 21 bases lay in between. This CDR3 spans 16 amino acids. The CDR3 loop reads CASDGDKGFLNTEAFF. CDR3 DNA: TGTGCCTCCGACGGGGACAAGGGATTCTTGAACACTGAAGCTTTCTTT.

The chain has TRBV4-1 and TRBJ1-2; maybe TRBD1 (6 bases). V lost 1 base, J lost 6 bases, and 18 bases lay in between. The CDR3 spans 16 residues. CDR1 is MGHRA, CDR2 YSYEKL, per germline. The CDR3 spells CASSQGRDNPVHGYTF. The CDR3, as DNA: TGCGCCAGCAGCCAAGGGAGGGACAACCCGGTTCATGGCTACACCTTC.

Comment on this clone: This likely stems from a read error, as it lies one base from a far larger clone. The same CDR3 is also encoded by other DNA sequences in this sample. The chain joins TRBV11-3 to TRBJ2-3; D gene ambiguous. Per the germline V gene, CDR1 is SGHNT and CDR2 is YENEEA. The CDR3 spans 13 residues. V was trimmed by 2 bases and J by 1 base, leaving 4 bases between them. CDR3 coding DNA: TGTGCCAGCAGCTTACGGGGCACAGATACGCAGTATTTT. This codes for CASSLRGTDTQYF.

The chain is built from TRBV7-8 and TRBJ2-5; no definite D call. V was clipped by 1 base and J by 5 bases, with 14 bases between them. Germline V lookup: CDR1 SGHVS, CDR2 FQNEAQ. This CDR3 is built from 15 residues. The CDR3 bases are TGTGCCAGCAGCTTAGTGATCTTAGGGTTCGAGACCCAGTACTTC. This encodes CASSLVILGFETQYF. Full variable domain (remainder filled in from reference TRBV7-8 and TRBJ2-5): GAGVSQSPRYKVAKRGQDVALRCDPISGHVSLFWYQQALGQGPEFLTYFQNEAQLDKSGLPSDRFFAERPEGSVSTLKIQRTQQEDSAVYLCASSLVILGFETQYFGPGTRLLVL.

The chain uses TRBV19 and TRBJ2-7; 10 positions match TRBD2. Trimming took 6 bases from V and 6 from J; bases not matched to a gene: 8. Germline CDR1 and CDR2: LNHDA and SQIVND (reference sequence). This CDR3 contains 14 residues. CDR3 protein: CASSRSGRASEQYF. The CDR3 DNA sequence: TGTGCCAGTAGCCGAAGCGGGAGGGCCTCCGAGCAGTACTTC.

This clone turned up a few times. Written as DNA, the CDR3 is TGCGCCAGCAGCATCTCACAGGCTTACGAGCAGTACTTC. Its translation: CASSISQAYEQYF. V gene TRBV5-1 combines with J gene TRBJ2-7; weak D call: TRBD1 (5 bases). The CDR3 length is 13 residues. The germline CDR1 and CDR2 sequences are SGHRS and YFSETQ. Trimming removed 4 bases from V and 4 bases from J, with 12 bases in between.

This clone has a count of ten or more. The rearrangement joins TRBV7-9 to TRBJ2-3; 13 nucleotides match TRBD2. The length of the CDR3 is 17 residues. Germline assignment: CDR1 SEHNR and CDR2 FQNEAQ (reference sequence). Trimming at V came to 5 bases and at J to 4 bases, leaving 9 bases not matched to a gene. CDR3 sequence (DNA): TGTGCCAGCAGCCCCCGAACTAGCGGGAGGGCCTCAGATACGCAGTATTTT. Amino acids: CASSPRTSGRASDTQYF.

The chain employs TRBV4-1 and TRBJ2-5; 9 bases fit TRBD1. The J segment lost 5 bases and the V segment lost 5 bases, leaving 6 bases of the junction unmatched. Germline V gene sequence: CDR1 MGHRA, CDR2 YSYEKL. This CDR3 region has 14 residues. Here the CDR3 DNA reads TGCGCCAGCAGCAAACAGGGGGCCGTGGAGACCCAGTACTTC. Amino acid sequence: CASSKQGAVETQYF.

The rearrangement links TRBV19 to TRBJ1-5, with 9 bases matching TRBD1. The V gene end was trimmed by 6 bases and the J gene end by 1 base; junction bases not matched to a gene: 4. CDR1 is LNHDA and CDR2 is SQIVND in the germline V gene (reference sequence). The CDR3 sequence is 15 residues long. The CDR3 DNA reads TGTGCCAGTAGCCAAACAGGGGGCAGCAATCAGCCCCAGCATTTT. It codes for CASSQTGGSNQPQHF.

Worth noting for this clone: The same CDR3 is also encoded by other DNA sequences in this sample. The V and J genes are TRBV28 and TRBJ2-2, with 8 nucleotides matching TRBD1. This CDR3 is built from 15 residues. CDR1 and CDR2 from the germline V gene are MDHEN and SYDVKM. The ends lost 5 bases at V and 1 base at J; junction bases unmatched: 3. Here the CDR3 reads CASSPGTGNTGELFF. CDR3 nucleotide sequence: TGTGCCAGCAGTCCAGGGACAGGGAACACCGGGGAGCTGTTTTTT.

CDR3: CASSQYRGDNEQFF. The DNA for the CDR3 is TGTGCCAGCAGTCAGTACAGGGGCGACAATGAGCAGTTCTTC. The chain has TRBV27 and TRBJ2-1, with 7 bases aligning to TRBD1. The V segment lost 5 bases and the J segment 5 bases; nucleotides outside the gene matches: 6. CDR3 length: 14 amino acids. Germline V lookup: CDR1 MNHEY, CDR2 SMNVEV (reference sequence).

The chain is built from TRBV7-9 and TRBJ2-7; perhaps D is TRBD1 or TRBD2 (6 bases each). V lost 5 bases and J lost 4, with 21 bases in between. Per the germline V gene, CDR1 is SEHNR and CDR2 is FQNEAQ (reference sequence). The CDR3 sequence is 16 residues long. The CDR3 reads CASSRGFPEGGYEQYF. The CDR3 DNA reads as TGTGCCAGCAGCCGAGGTTTTCCGGAAGGGGGGTACGAGCAGTACTTC.

This clone showed up just a few times. The J gene is TRBJ1-1, the V gene TRBV6-5, with D possibly being TRBD1 (6 bases). Trimming left V 6 bases short and J 1 base short, with 12 bases between. The CDR3 has 14 residues. Germline V lookup: CDR1 MNHEY, CDR2 SVGAGI. The CDR3 nucleotides read TGTGCCAGCAGCCAGGGGCCCTCGAACACTGAAGCTTTCTTT. Protein product: CASSQGPSNTEAFF.

This clone was counted only a few times. At one end, the junction sequence differs from germline, possibly due to a read error. The J gene is TRBJ1-1, the V gene TRBV19; D is possibly TRBD1 (5 bases). CDR3 size: 15 residues. Germline V gives CDR1 LNHDA, CDR2 SQIVND (reference sequence). CDR3 in DNA: TGTGCCAGTACTATACAGGCTATCCCGAACACTGAAGCTTTCTTT. Its translation is CASTIQAIPNTEAFF. The variable domain in full, with the rest retrieved from reference TRBV19 and TRBJ1-1, is DGGITQSPKYLFRKEGQNVTLSCEQNLNHDAMYWYRQDPGQGLRLIYYSQIVNDFQKGDIAEGYSVSREKKESFPLTVTSAQKNPTAFYLCASTIQAIPNTEAFFGQGTRLTVV.

The rearrangement uses TRBV19 and TRBJ2-7; weak D call: TRBD1 (5 bases). Trimming removed 2 bases from V and 6 bases from J, with 14 bases in between. CDR1 is LNHDA and CDR2 is SQIVND in the germline V gene (reference sequence). The CDR3 covers 14 residues. The CDR3 region has the DNA TGTGCCAGTAGTATACGGGCAACAGGATTCGAGCAGTACTTC. Translating it yields CASSIRATGFEQYF.

This chain links TRBV5-1 with TRBJ2-7, with TRBD2 identical over 10 bases. The CDR3 contains 14 residues. The germline V gene encodes CDR1 SGHRS and CDR2 YFSETQ. Unmatched junction bases numbered 3, after V lost 4 bases and J lost 2 bases. The CDR3 bases are TGCGCCAGCAGCCAAGGACTAGCGGCCTACGAGCAGTACTTC. This encodes CASSQGLAAYEQYF.

The chain employs TRBV11-3 and TRBJ2-5; possible D gene TRBD1, 6 bases. V lost 0 bases, J lost 1 base, and 9 bases lay in between. The germline CDR1 and CDR2 sequences are SGHNT and YENEEA. This CDR3 spans 15 amino acids. This chain's CDR3 is CASSLDSRGQETQYF. Here the CDR3 DNA reads TGTGCCAGCAGCTTAGATTCCAGGGGCCAAGAGACCCAGTACTTC.

For this clone: A much larger clone lies one base from this, so it may be a read error. The rearrangement links TRBV5-4 to TRBJ2-2, with unresolved D. Germline values: CDR1 SGHNT, CDR2 YYREEE (reference sequence). There are 11 residues in the CDR3. The V end was cut by 5 bases, the J end by 9 bases, with 8 bases between. CDR3 region: CASSQTRELFF. Here the CDR3 DNA reads TGTGCCAGCAGTCAAACCAGGGAGCTGTTTTTT.

V usage is TRBV30 and J usage is TRBJ2-7, with 8 bases identical to TRBD2. CDR3 length: 17 residues. Germline CDR1 and CDR2: GTSNPN and SVGIG (reference sequence). The junction had 14 bases not matched to a gene; V was cut back by 0 bases and J by 4 bases. The CDR3 here is CAWSVRFSQRESYEQYF. The CDR3 DNA is TGTGCCTGGAGTGTAAGGTTCTCCCAGCGGGAGTCGTACGAGCAGTACTTC.

This chain uses TRBV11-1 with TRBJ2-7, with TRBD1 identical over 8 bases. The CDR3 contains 18 residues. V lost 4 bases and J lost 1; bases outside the gene matches: 15. In germline, CDR1 is SGHAT, CDR2 FQDESV (reference sequence). The CDR3 region is CASSSRRFTGQDSYEQYF. DNA for the CDR3: TGTGCCAGCAGCTCCAGGAGATTCACGGGACAGGATTCCTACGAGCAGTACTTC.

Concerning this clone itself: Other DNA sequences in the same sample also yield this CDR3. The chain couples TRBV28 to TRBJ2-7; TRBD1 matches 8 bases. The CDR3 runs to 15 residues. With V trimmed by 1 base and J by 4 bases, 6 bases remained unmatched. Germline CDR1 reads MDHEN; CDR2 reads SYDVKM. The CDR3 DNA reads TGTGCCAGCAGTTTATCTGGACAGGGTATTTACGAGCAGTACTTC. Amino acids: CASSLSGQGIYEQYF. The full variable domain, in which reference TRBV28 and TRBJ2-7 provide the parts outside the CDR3, is DVKVTQSSRYLVKRTGEKVFLECVQDMDHENMFWYRQDPGLGLRLIYFSYDVKMKEKGDIPEGYSVSREKKERFSLILESASTNQTSMYLCASSLSGQGIYEQYFGPGTRLTVT.

The J gene is TRBJ2-7, the V gene TRBV21-1; the D call of TRBD2 is as the table states it, not checked on the DNA. TRBV21-1 is a listed pseudogene. The CDR3 runs 16 residues. CDR3 coding DNA: TGTGCCAGCAGCATCTCCCCCGCCAATGCTGACTCCGAGCAGTACTTC. It translates to CASSISPANADSEQYF.

As regards this clone: The likely explanation is a read error, given a far larger clone one base away. The chain employs TRBV9 and TRBJ2-1; 11 nucleotides line up with TRBD2. With V trimmed by 7 bases and J by 7 bases, 10 bases remained unmatched. The CDR3 runs to 15 residues. CDR1 SGDLS and CDR2 YYNGEE come from the germline V gene. The CDR3 DNA reads as TGTGCCAGCGGCCCCCGACTAGCGGGACTGAATGAGCAGTTCTTC. Amino acid sequence: CASGPRLAGLNEQFF. Together with reference TRBV9 and TRBJ2-1, the CDR3 gives the full variable domain: DSGVTQTPKHLITATGQRVTLRCSPRSGDLSVYWYQQSLDQGLQFLIQYYNGEERAKGNILERFSAQQFPDLHSELNLSSLELGDSALYFCASGPRLAGLNEQFFGPGTRLTVL.

This chain links TRBV7-9 with TRBJ2-5, with D possibly called TRBD1 or TRBD2 (6 bases each). The tail of the sequence fits TRBJ2-7 better, so the J call may be wrong. The germline V gene encodes CDR1 SEHNR and CDR2 FQNEAQ (reference sequence). This CDR3 is 15 amino acids long. The CDR3: CASSLDGGRGHEQYF. The CDR3 DNA reads TGTGCCAGCAGCTTAGATGGGGGGCGGGGCCACGAGCAGTACTTC.

As for this clone: Other DNA sequences of this sample code for an identical CDR3. The chain has TRBV6-5 and TRBJ1-4; 7 nucleotides align to TRBD1. This CDR3 is 15 amino acids long. Trimming at V came to 0 bases and at J to 4 bases, leaving 2 bases not matched to a gene. Germline-derived CDR1 and CDR2 are MNHEY and SVGAGI. CDR3 nucleotide sequence: TGTGCCAGCAGTTACTCGGGACAGATTAATGAAAAACTGTTTTTT. This sequence encodes CASSYSGQINEKLFF.

The chain is built from TRBV16 and TRBJ2-3; unclear D gene. Germline CDR1 reads KGHSY; CDR2 reads FQNENV. The V gene lost 0 bases and the J gene lost 6 bases, with 10 bases spanning the gap. The CDR3 sequence is 14 residues long. The CDR3 reads CASSQSNSPDTQYF. DNA for the CDR3: TGTGCCAGCAGCCAATCGAATAGCCCGGATACGCAGTATTTT.

A note on this clone: The junction departs from the called germline gene at one end, perhaps through a read error. The J gene is TRBJ1-2, the V gene TRBV19; a weak D match, TRBD1 (5 bases). CDR1 is LNHDA, CDR2 SQIVND, per germline (reference sequence). CDR3 length equals 13 residues. The DNA for the CDR3 is TGTGCCAGTGGTATCGGGGGGAACTATGGCTACACCTTC. Encoded protein: CASGIGGNYGYTF.

This chain connects TRBV27 to TRBJ1-1; TRBD1 agrees at 9 bases. The ends lost 3 bases at V and 4 bases at J; junction bases unmatched: 6. This CDR3 spans 15 amino acids. Germline CDR1 MNHEY, CDR2 SMNVEV (reference sequence). This CDR3 is CASSFGDREGTEAFF. The CDR3 DNA reads as TGTGCCAGCAGTTTTGGGGACAGGGAAGGCACTGAAGCTTTCTTT.